This T cell receptor beta chain was recovered during a study of blood T cell repertoires in COVID-19. The overall study: COVID-19 samples collected from the United States, Italy and Spain covered acute and convalescent phases. In each case, the material was cDNA or gDNA derived from T cells, B-cell-depleted T cells, or PBMCs.

This clone was counted once. The CDR3 contains 14 residues. Trimming took 2 bases from V and 6 from J, leaving 10 bases between them. CDR1 and CDR2 (germline): MNHEY, SMNVEV (reference sequence). In the original processing: Amplification from reference gene primers served as the basis for estimated nucleated cell counts. The method was immunoSEQ multiplex PCR; TCRdb's version includes in-frame clones alone and lacks a portion of them. D and trimming were read from the DNA, whereas the V and J calls and clone size are those reported in that table. The data show about 100,000 clones, roughly 87% seen once.

V and J are TRBV27 and TRBJ2-2; D not certain. The source is a man aged 25 to 40 in a cohort sampled during active COVID-19. What was sequenced was peripheral blood. The CDR3 nucleotides read TGTGCCAGCAGTTTAGGGCTGAAAGCCGGGGAGCTGTTTTTT. Its protein product is CASSLGLKAGELFF.